This T cell receptor (beta chain) stems from a study of blood T cell repertoires in COVID-19 (dated by TCRdb to the early 2020s). About the investigation overall: Samples from collaborators originated in the United States, Italy and Spain and spanned both the acute and convalescent phases of COVID-19. The prospective study material was composed of cDNA or gDNA derived from T cells, B-cell-depleted T cells, or PBMCs. The dataset comprised deeply sampled blood TCRbeta repertoires from subjects exposed to, actively infected with, or recovered from COVID-19. The repertoires were released in a freely available public database intended as a resource for research on the immune response to SARS-CoV-2. Samples came from the ongoing ImmuneRACE study (first 160 participants) plus 1,254 subjects from 6 global collaborators. Sample metadata almost always included a de-identified subject ID, COVID-19 status, age in years and sex. Where available, HLA class I and class II types were taken from metadata supplied by the sample provider and were not determined by assay-based typing. On the study overall, not on this receptor specifically: The quantity of clinical and demographic metadata differed by source and by participant and was supplied without curation.

TCRbeta CDR3 regions were amplified from genomic DNA using the immunoSEQ Assay, a bias-controlled multiplex PCR. Regarding the original processing steps: Nucleated cell counts per sample were estimated from amplification of reference gene primers within the assay. Sequence reads were collapsed and filtered to measure the absolute abundance of every unique TCRbeta CDR3 rearrangement. For each sample, productive Simpson clonality was calculated by taking the square root of Simpson's diversity index across productive rearrangements. Entries here come from immuneACCESS through TCRdb and include only in-frame sequences with V and J called. Some clones fail to appear in such tables; in the studies checked, an unresolved V gene covers under half of the shortfall, and the cause of the remainder is unknown. From that table come the V and J calls and clone size; the DNA was used to work out D and trimming. The table for this sample lists about 130,000 clones; 85% of them were counted only once. The ten largest clones add up to approximately 30% of the sample.

Collaborating institutions collected whole blood in K2EDTA tubes following their own protocols. For TCRbeta analysis, collaborator samples were shipped as frozen whole blood, as isolated PBMCs, or as DNA extracted from either sample type. The cysteine opens and the phenylalanine closes a CDR3 of 16 amino acids. Here the CDR3 DNA is all that survives: 48 bases in frame from base 1. CDR1 and CDR2 are drawn from the germline V gene: SGHRS, YFSETQ. The V and J ends are trimmed by 4 bases and 8 bases, leaving 22 bases between them. As to this clone: Its antigen is unknown. No much larger clone is present one base from it, and per-base qualities are unavailable.

The sample consisted of peripheral blood. The chain uses TRBV5-1 and TRBJ1-5; the D gene is perhaps TRBD1, from 6 matching bases. The sequence derives from an elderly woman with acute or convalescent COVID-19. The nucleotide sequence is TGCGCCAGCAGCCTCTCCCCCCTACAGGGTGGTGAGCCCCAGCATTTT. Its protein reads: CASSLSPLQGGEPQHF.